This T cell receptor (beta chain) derives from a study of CD8 T cells in Susac syndrome. Germline lookup yields CDR1 SEHNR and CDR2 FQNEAQ (reference sequence). The CDR3 consists of 14 residues. The V gene end was trimmed by 5 bases and the J gene end by 3 bases; junction bases not matched to a gene: 5. TEMRA cells were FACS-enriched, with CD8+ and CD4+ T cells isolated negatively. The RNA, roughly 0.45 to 1 ug, was put through reverse transcription using random hexamers. TCRdb processed the immunoSEQ multiplex PCR reads anew with MiXCR; each CDR3 protein has one entry. The sample gives 200,000 to 250,000 distinct CDR3 sequences, just under 95% of which show up once; approximately 0.07% is in the top ten.

The source of this sequence is a human donor with multiple sclerosis. The chain recombines TRBV7-9 with TRBJ2-3; 7 nucleotides line up with TRBD1. Sequenced input: CD4+ T cells from PBMCs. The CDR3 DNA sequence: TGTGCCAGCAGCCCTACACAGGGGACAGATACGCAGTATTTT. Amino acids: CASSPTQGTDTQYF.